This TCR beta chain emerged from a study of blood T cell repertoires in COVID-19. Trimming removed 4 bases from V and 4 bases from J; junction bases left unmatched: 4. This CDR3 has 14 residues. Looked up from germline, CDR1 is SGDLS and CDR2 is YYNGEE. Sequencing was performed with immunoSEQ multiplex PCR; in TCRdb, only in-frame clones are kept and a portion is missing. The sample includes 140,000 to 150,000 clones, about 80% of them seen just once. This clone was detected only a few times. The chain employs TRBV9 and TRBJ2-2; 7 nucleotides match TRBD1. Sequences were obtained from PBMCs or T cells enriched from blood (not recorded which). This clonotype originated in a woman between 50 and 59 years old who had recovered from COVID-19. The CDR3 loop reads CASSRTGATGELFF. The CDR3 nucleotides are TGTGCCAGCAGCCGGACAGGAGCCACCGGGGAGCTGTTTTTT.